One sample yielded the 30 T cell receptor beta chains listed below, sequenced in a study of Ad26.COV2.S vaccination and SARS-CoV-2 variants (dated by TCRdb to the early 2020s). The library was built by means of the immunoSEQ multiplex PCR assay. Entries here come from immuneACCESS through TCRdb and include only in-frame sequences with V and J called. Some clones fail to appear in such tables; in the studies checked, an unresolved V gene covers under half of the shortfall, and the cause of the remainder is unknown. The sample table shows about 320,000 clones, and 86% are seen once. The ten biggest clones cover 1.5% to 2.5% of the sample. Read against the paper, the sample's treatment or condition label means: about 20 received Ad26.COV2.S at low or high dose, single or two shots; roughly five received placebo; per-sample allocation not given. For vaccine and placebo recipients, repertoires were sequenced using samples collected on day 63 after the first injection.

Specimen: peripheral blood, collected in a trial of Ad26.COV2.S vaccine versus placebo. Source of these receptors: a person between 18 and 59 years old who received the Ad26.COV2.S COVID-19 vaccine or a placebo.

The chain links TRBV19 to TRBJ1-6; TRBD1 is a possible D gene (6 bases). In germline, CDR1 is LNHDA, CDR2 SQIVND (reference sequence). CDR3 length: 16 residues. V lost 3 bases and J lost 0, with 9 bases in between. The CDR3 protein is CASSMGTSSYNSPLHF. The CDR3 nucleotides are TGTGCCAGTAGTATGGGGACAAGCTCCTATAATTCACCCCTCCACTTT.

The chain couples TRBV5-1 to TRBJ1-1; D is undetermined. Germline-derived CDR1 and CDR2 are SGHRS and YFSETQ. Trimming left V 4 bases short and J 1 base short, with 14 bases between. The length of the CDR3 is 15 residues. The CDR3 sequence: CASSRSGIENTEAFF. CDR3 nucleotides: TGCGCCAGCAGCCGGTCGGGGATAGAGAACACTGAAGCTTTCTTT.

In its sample, this clone was seen once. The chain uses TRBV18 and TRBJ2-7; the D is unclear. CDR1 is KGHSH and CDR2 is LQKENI in the germline V gene. The CDR3 spans 14 residues. V was clipped by 2 bases and J by 1 base, with 9 bases between them. The CDR3 here is CASSPLTGSYEQYF. CDR3 nucleotide sequence: TGTGCCAGCTCACCATTGACCGGGTCCTACGAGCAGTACTTC. Full variable domain (rest looked up from reference TRBV18 and TRBJ2-7): NAGVMQNPRHLVRRRGQEARLRCSPMKGHSHVYWYRQLPEEGLKFMVYLQKENIIDESGMPKERFSAEFPKEGPSILRIQQVVRGDSAAYFCASSPLTGSYEQYFGPGTRLTVT.

The chain joins TRBV19 to TRBJ1-3, with no clear D. The CDR3 contains 12 residues. Trimming shortened V by 0 bases and J by 7 bases, and 4 bases separated the two germline ends. The V gene's germline CDR1 is LNHDA and CDR2 SQIVND (reference sequence). This chain's CDR3 is CASSIESNTIYF. In DNA, the CDR3 is TGTGCCAGTAGTATAGAGTCCAACACCATATATTTT.

The chain uses TRBV27 and TRBJ2-2, with unresolved D. The V end was cut by 8 bases, the J end by 4 bases, with 14 bases between. CDR1 is MNHEY and CDR2 is SMNVEV in the germline V gene (reference sequence). The CDR3 covers 14 residues. In DNA, the CDR3 is TGTGCCAGCGCCCGACCCCCGGGCACCGGGGAGCTGTTTTTT. Translation gives CASARPPGTGELFF.

This chain uses TRBV3-1 (or the pseudogene TRBV3-2) with TRBJ1-2; a possible D gene is TRBD1 (6 bases). The CDR3 loop spans 13 amino acids. CDR1 LGHDT and CDR2 YNNKEL come from the germline V gene (reference sequence). V was cut by 5 bases and J by 3 bases, with 10 bases left in between. Here the CDR3 DNA reads TGTGCCAGCAGCGCCCGGACAGACTATGGCTACACCTTC. Translating it yields CASSARTDYGYTF.

V usage is TRBV7-2 and J usage is TRBJ2-2; the D is unclear. Trimming shortened V by 3 bases and J by 5 bases, and 10 bases separated the two germline ends. CDR1 SGHTA and CDR2 FQGNSA come from the germline V gene. This CDR3 spans 14 amino acids. The CDR3 nucleotides read TGTGCCAGCAGCTTCTCCTATCCTACCGGGGAGCTGTTTTTT. As protein: CASSFSYPTGELFF.

V is TRBV18 and J is TRBJ2-1; possible D gene TRBD1, 6 bases. The CDR3 length is 14 residues. CDR1 and CDR2 from the germline V gene are KGHSH and LQKENI. The V end lost 2 bases, the J end lost 10 bases, and 15 bases lay between the germline ends. The CDR3 DNA follows: TGTGCCAGCTCACCAATGGCAGGGGAAGTGGAGCAGTTCTTC. Translated, it gives CASSPMAGEVEQFF.

The gene calls are TRBV10-3 and TRBJ2-7; D unclear. The CDR3 loop spans 12 amino acids. Germline assignment: CDR1 ENHRY and CDR2 SYGVKD. V lost 6 bases and J lost 4, with 10 bases in between. CDR3 sequence: CAISRQDYEQYF. The CDR3 nucleotides are TGTGCCATCAGCCGCCAGGATTACGAGCAGTACTTC.

The chain carries TRBV5-1 and TRBJ2-7, with D tentatively TRBD1 or TRBD2 (5 bases each). Trimming shortened V by 4 bases and J by 3 bases, and 17 bases separated the two germline ends. CDR1 and CDR2 from the germline V gene are SGHRS and YFSETQ. This CDR3 contains 15 residues. For the CDR3, the DNA is TGCGCCAGCAGCCCAAGGGGTGTCGGGGACTACGAGCAGTACTTC. Translation: CASSPRGVGDYEQYF.

This chain joins TRBV6-5 and TRBJ2-4; D possibly uses TRBD1 or TRBD2 (6 bases each). Between the trimmed V and J ends, which lost 5 bases and 6 bases, there was a span of 11 bases. CDR1 is MNHEY, CDR2 SVGAGI, per germline. The CDR3 runs to 13 residues. The CDR3 coding sequence is TGTGCCAGCAGTAAGGGGGGCCTAAACATTCAGTACTTC. It encodes CASSKGGLNIQYF.

The chain links TRBV6-1 to TRBJ1-5; D remains ambiguous. Trimming pared 3 bases from V and 5 bases from J, leaving 8 bases between. There are 13 residues in the CDR3. CDR1 is MNHNS, CDR2 SASEGT, per germline. CDR3 DNA: TGTGCCAGCAGTGACAGCTTCTATCAGCCCCAGCATTTT. Protein: CASSDSFYQPQHF.

This clone has only a few counts. The chain recombines TRBV29-1 with TRBJ2-7; D is possibly TRBD2 (5 bases). Deletions cut 1 base from V and 6 bases from J, with 10 bases between. CDR1 is SQVTM and CDR2 is ANQGSEA in the germline V gene. The CDR3 is 12 amino acids. CDR3 sequence reads: CSVEAPRGEQYF. As DNA, the CDR3 is TGCAGCGTTGAAGCACCCCGGGGCGAGCAGTACTTC.

This sequence joins TRBV19 and TRBJ1-1, with a possible D match to TRBD1 (5 bases). Germline values: CDR1 LNHDA, CDR2 SQIVND (reference sequence). The CDR3 runs to 14 residues. V was cut by 5 bases and J by 4 bases, with 14 bases left in between. The CDR3 region has the DNA TGTGCCAGTAGTTTCGACAGTTCGTCCACTGAAGCTTTCTTT. As protein: CASSFDSSSTEAFF.

Remarks on this clone: Other DNA variants within this sample encode the same CDR3. The J gene is TRBJ2-3, the V gene TRBV7-6; D is perhaps TRBD1 (6 bases). CDR3 length: 15 residues. The germline V gene encodes CDR1 SGHVS and CDR2 FNYEAQ. V lost 0 bases and J 0 bases, leaving 7 bases between the germline ends. CDR3 sequence (DNA): TGTGCCAGCAGCTTAGCGGGGGCTAGCACAGATACGCAGTATTTT. Its translation is CASSLAGASTDTQYF.

This chain connects TRBV6-1 to TRBJ2-1, with D uncertain. Looked up from germline, CDR1 is MNHNS and CDR2 is SASEGT. The CDR3 runs to 15 residues. V shed 0 bases and J shed 7 bases, with 13 bases lying between them. CDR3 loop: CASSEAGLGINEQFF. Written as DNA, the CDR3 is TGTGCCAGCAGTGAAGCGGGGTTAGGGATTAATGAGCAGTTCTTC.

This clone appeared once. The chain carries TRBV3-1 (or the pseudogene TRBV3-2) and TRBJ2-5, with 9 bases matching TRBD2. V shed 1 base, J shed 3 bases, and the junction held 9 bases outside the gene matches. Germline-derived CDR1 and CDR2 are LGHDT and YNNKEL (reference sequence). This CDR3 has 17 amino acids. The CDR3 is CASSQVGTSRSKETQYF. The CDR3 bases are TGTGCCAGCAGCCAAGTCGGGACTAGCAGAAGCAAAGAGACCCAGTACTTC.

The CDR3 nucleotides are TGTGCCAGCAGCCCCCTGAGGAGTAGCGTCCACGAGCAGTACTTC. This gives the protein CASSPLRSSVHEQYF. V is TRBV5-6 and J is TRBJ2-7, with TRBD2 as a possible D gene (5 bases). The CDR3 is 15 amino acids. The germline V gene encodes CDR1 SGHDT and CDR2 YYEEEE. V lost 4 bases and J 5 bases, leaving 19 bases between the germline ends. The complete variable domain, with remaining parts taken from reference TRBV5-6 and TRBJ2-7, reads DAGVTQSPTHLIKTRGQQVTLRCSPKSGHDTVSWYQQALGQGPQFIFQYYEEEERQRGNFPDRFSGHQFPNYSSELNVNALLLGDSALYLCASSPLRSSVHEQYFGPGTRLTVT.

This clone has just a few counts. The chain employs TRBV27 and TRBJ1-5; no firm D call. The CDR3 consists of 13 residues. Looked up from germline, CDR1 is MNHEY and CDR2 is SMNVEV (reference sequence). Deletions cut 8 bases from V and 2 bases from J, with 10 bases between. Here the CDR3 reads CASAHQGNQPQHF. CDR3 nucleotides: TGTGCCAGCGCACATCAGGGCAATCAGCCCCAGCATTTT.

The V call is TRBV6-6, the J call TRBJ1-6, with 8 positions matching TRBD1. Trimming took 5 bases from V and 0 from J; bases not matched to a gene: 6. The length of the CDR3 is 17 residues. Germline V gene data show CDR1 as MNHNY and CDR2 as SVGAGI (reference sequence). The CDR3 DNA follows: TGTGCCAGCAGTCCTACAGGGGGGCGCTCCTATAATTCACCCCTCCACTTT. This gives the protein CASSPTGGRSYNSPLHF.

The CDR3 is CASSQMVRRGLSPLHF. The CDR3 coding sequence is TGTGCCAGCAGCCAAATGGTTCGCAGGGGGCTTTCACCCCTCCACTTT. The chain employs TRBV3-1 (or the pseudogene TRBV3-2) and TRBJ1-6; 8 bases align to TRBD1. The CDR3 length is 16 residues. The V gene's germline CDR1 is LGHDT and CDR2 YNNKEL (reference sequence). V lost 2 bases to trimming and J lost 9 bases; unmatched junction nucleotides: 9.

The rearrangement joins TRBV20-1 to TRBJ1-1; D gene uncertain. This CDR3 is built from 12 residues. Germline V gene lookup returns CDR1 DFQATT and CDR2 SNEGSKA (reference sequence). V lost 3 bases and J 0 bases, leaving 5 bases between the germline ends. The DNA of the CDR3 is TGCAGTGCTAGTAGGGTGAACACTGAAGCTTTCTTT. The encoded protein is CSASRVNTEAFF.

This rearrangement joins TRBV9 to TRBJ1-1, with unresolved D. The germline V gene encodes CDR1 SGDLS and CDR2 YYNGEE. The V end was cut by 0 bases, the J end by 3 bases, with 6 bases between. The CDR3 runs 13 residues. CDR3 in amino acids: CASSVAIYTEAFF. For the CDR3, the DNA is TGTGCCAGCAGCGTAGCCATCTACACTGAAGCTTTCTTT.

V is TRBV2 and J is TRBJ1-2; tentative D call: TRBD1 (5 bases). V was cut by 3 bases and J by 3 bases, with 14 bases left in between. CDR1 and CDR2 from the germline V gene are SNHLY and FYNNEI. The CDR3 has 15 residues. The CDR3 sequence is CASSDRAPSDYGYTF. CDR3 bases: TGTGCCAGCAGTGACAGGGCTCCCTCCGACTATGGCTACACCTTC.

The V gene is TRBV7-2, the J gene TRBJ2-1; weak D call: TRBD1 (5 bases). The germline V and J ends were trimmed by 2 bases and 2 bases, with 16 bases remaining between them. Germline V CDR1 and CDR2: SGHTA, FQGNSA. This CDR3 has 17 residues. The CDR3 region is CASSLRTSRNAYNEQFF. The CDR3 DNA sequence: TGTGCCAGCAGCTTACGGACATCCCGTAACGCCTACAATGAGCAGTTCTTC.

The chain joins TRBV7-6 to TRBJ2-4; 12 nucleotides agree with TRBD2. Trimming took 5 bases from V and 3 from J; bases not matched to a gene: 17. Germline V gene data show CDR1 as SGHVS and CDR2 as FNYEAQ. The CDR3 has 20 residues. The CDR3 here is CASSPFASSGGAGGKNIQYF. CDR3 DNA sequence: TGTGCCAGCAGCCCCTTCGCGTCTAGCGGGGGGGCCGGTGGCAAAAACATTCAGTACTTC.

In its sample, this clone was seen a few times. V usage is TRBV5-8 and J usage is TRBJ1-4, with TRBD1 identical over 9 bases. Trimming removed 4 bases from V and 6 bases from J; junction bases left unmatched: 4. The CDR3 spans 14 residues. CDR1 SGHTS and CDR2 YDEGEE come from the germline V gene. CDR3 amino acids: CASSTGTGYEKLFF. The CDR3 DNA reads as TGTGCCAGCAGCACAGGGACAGGGTATGAAAAACTGTTTTTT.

The V and J genes are TRBV6-5 and TRBJ2-3, with unresolved D. V lost 10 bases and J 3 bases, leaving 14 bases between the germline ends. The CDR3 is made up of 13 amino acids. Germline V lookup: CDR1 MNHEY, CDR2 SVGAGI. The CDR3 region is CAIRPRGTDTQYF. CDR3 in DNA: TGTGCCATCCGGCCCCGTGGGACAGATACGCAGTATTTT.

The V call is TRBV11-2, the J call TRBJ2-7; no firm D call. Germline-derived CDR1 and CDR2 are SGHAT and FQNNGV. CDR3 size: 15 residues. V lost 1 base and J 2 bases, leaving 12 bases between the germline ends. As DNA, the CDR3 is TGTGCCAGCAGCTTAGTAAGCCAAGGCCCCTACGAGCAGTACTTC. This translates into CASSLVSQGPYEQYF.

This rearrangement joins TRBV7-2 to TRBJ2-3; possibly TRBD1 or TRBD2 for D (7 bases each). The CDR3 loop spans 18 amino acids. The germline V gene has CDR1 SGHTA and CDR2 FQGNSA. Trimming took 0 bases from V and 9 from J, leaving 25 bases between them. CDR3 sequence (DNA): TGTGCCAGCAGCTTAGCTATTAAGGGGAGTTCAGGGGGGGGCACGCAGTATTTT. This sequence encodes CASSLAIKGSSGGGTQYF.